This T cell receptor beta chain was retrieved from a study of blood T cell repertoires in COVID-19. Whole-study context: Samples representing acute and convalescent COVID-19 were sourced from the United States, Italy and Spain. PBMCs, B-cell-depleted T cells, or T cells provided the cDNA or gDNA that made up the material.

The sample holds one count of this clone. Trimming stripped 1 base from V and 5 bases from J, with 13 bases between. There are 15 residues in the CDR3. Germline V CDR1 and CDR2: SGHAT, FQNNGV. Original processing methods: Reference gene primer amplification yielded estimated nucleated cell counts. The repertoire was sequenced with immunoSEQ multiplex PCR; TCRdb's copy has only in-frame clones and lacks some. The V and J calls and clone size come from that table; D and trimming were worked out from the DNA. Of 30,000 to 45,000 clones listed, around 80% were seen once; the top ten hold approximately 32%.

The V call is TRBV11-2, the J call TRBJ2-3; D possibly corresponds to TRBD1 (6 bases). The material sequenced was peripheral blood. This sequence originates from a man between 60 and 75 years old with acute or convalescent COVID-19. The CDR3 protein is CASSLGSGQLDTQYF. The CDR3 DNA is TGTGCCAGCAGCTTAGGGTCCGGACAGCTAGATACGCAGTATTTT.